One and the same sample provided the 21 T cell receptor beta chains below, sequenced in a study of blood T cells in healthy people across ages. With a J-beta primer mix and a sample-barcoded 5' primer, a second PCR ran roughly 6 to 11 cycles. MiXCR was run by TCRdb on the 5' RACE reads, yielding one entry per CDR3 protein. The sample lists approximately 850,000 distinct CDR3 sequences; roughly 50% were seen once. Sequenced sample: blood. The source is a man aged 25-45 years in good health.

This clonotype has more than one count but fewer than ten. The chain is built from TRBV4-2 and TRBJ2-7, with a possible D match to TRBD2 (6 bases). The V and J ends lost 4 bases and 3 bases respectively, with 19 bases between them. The CDR3 loop spans 16 amino acids. Germline-derived CDR1 and CDR2 are LGHNA and YNFKEQ. The CDR3 sequence: CASSPSADGGDYEQYF. CDR3 bases: TGTGCCAGCAGCCCTAGCGCTGACGGGGGTGACTACGAGCAGTACTTC.

The chain combines TRBV21-1 with TRBJ1-1; TRBD1 is the table's D call, not checked against the DNA. TRBV21-1 is flagged as a pseudogene. This CDR3 contains 14 residues. The CDR3 here is CASTTGQGNTEAFF. The CDR3 nucleotides are TGTGCCAGCACCACTGGACAGGGGAACACTGAAGCTTTCTTT.

V usage is TRBV12-3 or TRBV12-4 and J usage is TRBJ2-1; 10 positions match TRBD1. This CDR3 comprises 14 residues. V gave up 5 bases and J gave up 7 bases; unmatched junction bases: 5. CDR3 sequence (DNA): TGTGCCAGCAGTCCGGGACAGGGGCCAAATGAGCAGTTCTTC. It encodes CASSPGQGPNEQFF.

J is TRBJ2-1 and V is TRBV6-6, with 10 bases fitting TRBD2. The V segment lost 5 bases and the J segment 6 bases; nucleotides outside the gene matches: 7. Germline CDR1 is MNHNY and CDR2 is SVGAGI (reference sequence). The CDR3 length is 15 residues. The CDR3 DNA reads TGTGCCAGCAGTGCCCGGACTAGCGGCCTCAATGAGCAGTTCTTC. The encoded protein is CASSARTSGLNEQFF.

Only one count was recorded for this clonotype. This CDR3 reads CASSRTGGVGEQYF. CDR3 in DNA: TGTGCCAGCAGTCGGACAGGGGGGGTCGGGGAGCAGTACTTC. The V gene is TRBV25-1, the J gene TRBJ2-4, with TRBD1 identical over 10 bases. Germline V CDR1 and CDR2: MGHDK, SYGVNS. There are 14 residues in the CDR3. Losses at the gene ends were 5 bases for V and 13 bases for J; bases not matched to a gene: 11.

The V call is TRBV24-1, the J call TRBJ1-5, with D tentatively TRBD1 (5 bases). The V end was cut by 3 bases, the J end by 11 bases, with 16 bases between. Germline values: CDR1 KGHDR, CDR2 SFDVKD. The CDR3 totals 14 residues. CDR3 residues: CATSDPTPGGAQHF. The CDR3 DNA reads as TGTGCCACCAGTGATCCGACGCCCGGGGGGGCCCAGCATTTT.

The V and J genes are TRBV29-1 and TRBJ2-3, with no clear D. The V end lost 3 bases, the J end lost 3 bases, and 7 bases lay between the germline ends. The length of the CDR3 is 12 residues. Germline V CDR1 and CDR2: SQVTM, ANQGSEA. CDR3: CSVERQTDTQYF. DNA for the CDR3: TGCAGCGTTGAGAGGCAGACAGATACGCAGTATTTT.

CDR3 sequence reads: CSATYGYTQYF. Written as DNA, the CDR3 is TGCAGTGCCACATACGGGTATACGCAGTATTTT. The chain recombines TRBV20-1 with TRBJ2-3; D not certain. This CDR3 has 11 amino acids. Germline V gene lookup returns CDR1 DFQATT and CDR2 SNEGSKA (reference sequence). V lost 6 bases, J lost 7 bases, and 11 bases lay in between.

This clonotype was observed once. CDR3 region: CSAEDRANYGYTF. DNA for the CDR3: TGCAGTGCGGAAGACAGGGCGAACTATGGCTACACCTTC. The chain carries TRBV20-1 and TRBJ1-2, with 7 nucleotides matching TRBD1. V trimming: 6 bases; J trimming: 2 bases; junction bases outside the gene matches: 6. Germline lookup yields CDR1 DFQATT and CDR2 SNEGSKA (reference sequence). This CDR3 has 13 amino acids.

The CDR3 region is CASSFEGDRGLSPLHF. For the CDR3, the DNA is TGCGCCAGCAGCTTTGAAGGAGACAGGGGGCTTTCACCCCTCCACTTT. The V call is TRBV5-1, the J call TRBJ1-6; 10 nucleotides align to TRBD1. The germline V gene encodes CDR1 SGHRS and CDR2 YFSETQ. The CDR3 loop spans 16 amino acids. With 2 bases clipped from V and 9 bases from J, the junction kept 8 bases outside the gene matches.

CDR3 residues: CSVGSREDYGYTF. The CDR3 DNA is TGCAGCGTTGGATCCAGGGAGGACTATGGCTACACCTTC. The V gene is TRBV29-1, the J gene TRBJ1-2, with D possibly matching TRBD1 (5 bases). The V and J ends lost 4 bases and 3 bases respectively, with 12 bases between them. Germline V CDR1 and CDR2: SQVTM, ANQGSEA. The CDR3 consists of 13 residues.

This rearrangement joins TRBV20-1 to TRBJ2-5; TRBD2 agrees at 8 bases. This CDR3 contains 13 residues. V was clipped by 6 bases and J by 3 bases; unmatched bases: 6. CDR1 DFQATT and CDR2 SNEGSKA come from the germline V gene (reference sequence). The CDR3 region is CSAVGAGEETQYF. CDR3 nucleotide sequence: TGCAGTGCGGTCGGAGCGGGAGAAGAGACCCAGTACTTC.

The chain has TRBV13 and TRBJ2-7, with 8 nucleotides matching TRBD1. This CDR3 spans 14 amino acids. Trimming at V came to 5 bases and at J to 2 bases, leaving 5 bases not matched to a gene. Germline V lookup: CDR1 PRHDT, CDR2 FYEKMQ (reference sequence). CDR3 in DNA: TGTGCCAGCAGCAGACAGGGGTCAGCCTACGAGCAGTACTTC. Its translation: CASSRQGSAYEQYF.

The chain couples TRBV9 to TRBJ1-2; D remains ambiguous. The CDR3 is 15 residues long. Looked up from germline, CDR1 is SGDLS and CDR2 is YYNGEE. V lost 3 bases and J 4 bases, leaving 16 bases between the germline ends. The CDR3 is CASSDGGAPTYGYTF. The CDR3 DNA reads TGTGCCAGCAGCGACGGCGGAGCCCCGACCTATGGCTACACCTTC.

V usage is TRBV4-2 and J usage is TRBJ1-1; D possibly corresponds to TRBD1 (5 bases). CDR1 and CDR2 from the germline V gene are LGHNA and YNFKEQ. The V gene lost 0 bases and the J gene lost 7 bases, with 9 bases spanning the gap. The CDR3 runs to 13 residues. CDR3 residues: CASSQDNGGEAFF. The CDR3 nucleotides are TGTGCCAGCAGCCAAGATAATGGGGGTGAAGCTTTCTTT.

The chain couples TRBV4-3 to TRBJ1-2; TRBD1 is a possible D gene (5 bases). Germline V gene sequence: CDR1 LGHNA, CDR2 YSLEER. V was trimmed by 4 bases and J by 4 bases, leaving 19 bases between them. The CDR3 loop spans 16 amino acids. This chain's CDR3 is CASSPIERAGTYGYTF. The CDR3 nucleotides are TGCGCCAGCAGCCCCATTGAGCGGGCAGGGACCTATGGCTACACCTTC.

This sequence joins TRBV3-1 and TRBJ1-1, with unresolved D. The V gene lost 5 bases and the J gene lost 5 bases, with 12 bases spanning the gap. CDR1 and CDR2 from the germline V gene are LGHDT and YNNKEL (reference sequence). The CDR3 length is 13 residues. CDR3 bases: TGTGCCAGCAGCACACCTTATGGGACTGAAGCTTTCTTT. Translated, it gives CASSTPYGTEAFF.

This clonotype has more than one count but fewer than ten. The chain uses TRBV7-2 and TRBJ2-1, with 8 bases lining up with TRBD2. This CDR3 region has 17 residues. The V gene's germline CDR1 is SGHTA and CDR2 FQGNSA. Trimming at V came to 3 bases and at J to 7 bases, leaving 14 bases not matched to a gene. The CDR3 region is CASSFSIGGGGGNEQFF. CDR3 nucleotide sequence: TGTGCCAGCAGCTTCTCGATCGGGGGGGGAGGAGGAAATGAGCAGTTCTTC.

The genes are TRBV20-1 and TRBJ1-6; D remains unclear. V was trimmed by 5 bases and J by 5 bases, leaving 10 bases between them. The CDR3 sequence is 13 residues long. In germline, CDR1 is DFQATT, CDR2 SNEGSKA (reference sequence). CDR3 region: CSAVGVDNSPLHF. CDR3 sequence (DNA): TGCAGTGCTGTGGGTGTCGATAATTCACCCCTCCACTTT.

This clonotype was counted a few times. This chain links TRBV29-1 with TRBJ2-3, with a tentative D call TRBD2 (5 bases). The CDR3 is made up of 14 amino acids. V lost 4 bases and J lost 2, with 13 bases in between. Germline CDR1 is SQVTM and CDR2 is ANQGSEA. The CDR3 nucleotides read TGCAGCGTTGTGGGGTCCGGGAACACAGATACGCAGTATTTT. This sequence encodes CSVVGSGNTDTQYF.

The chain combines TRBV20-1 with TRBJ2-7; 7 bases are shared with TRBD1. In germline, CDR1 is DFQATT, CDR2 SNEGSKA (reference sequence). Losses at the gene ends were 3 bases for V and 3 bases for J; bases not matched to a gene: 17. CDR3 size: 17 residues. The CDR3, as DNA: TGCAGTGCTAGTCTTTCAGGGGGACCAGCAGCCTTCTACGAGCAGTACTTC. Its translation is CSASLSGGPAAFYEQYF.